This T cell receptor (beta chain) was sequenced for a study of shared clonotypes between healthy human individuals (dated by TCRdb to the early 2020s). In the study overall: The cohort comprised a couple of women and a few men aged 18 to 49 years. For each donor, three plates each were used for CD4 naive and CD4 memory, two plates were used for CD8 naive, and one plate was used for CD8 memory. To estimate repertoire size and how much clonotypes are shared between individuals, the study performed deep sequencing of blood TCR repertoires from a few healthy adults. To increase sequencing depth and limit assay-specific biases, TCR repertoire library preparation and sequencing were carried out by different laboratories using diverse techniques. Between about 0.94 and 8.9 billion PBMCs per donor were obtained by leukapheresis.

The CDR3 measures 14 amino acids from cysteine to phenylalanine. Only CDR3 DNA remains: 42 bases, in frame from the first base. The junction carries 15 bases between V and J, which are trimmed by 5 bases and 5 bases respectively. CDR1 and CDR2, looked up from the germline V gene, are SGHAT and FQNNGV. General findings and caveats noted by the study authors: Based on pairwise subsampling, the degree of clonotype sharing among donors was expected to be affected by sequencing depth. Across a few donors, 5% to 6% of naive CD4, approximately 3.6% of naive CD8, around 2.1% of memory CD4, and approximately 0.4% of memory CD8 clonotypes were shared. Clonotypes shared by all four sorted-subset donors showed higher generation probabilities than non-shared clonotypes. Estimated clonotype richness was generally larger for naive than for memory subsets. The genetic and exposure-history diversity represented was limited by the small number of donors. Sampling was limited to blood, and TCR repertoires in tissue likely differ from TCR repertoires in blood. Rarefaction of sorted-subset datasets indicated incomplete sequencing despite the large sequencing depth.

For the CD8 naive samples, CD45RO-negative cells were positively selected for CCR7, yielding a CD45RA+CCR7+ population from which TemRA cells were excluded. Donors were healthy HIV-negative adults with no recently reported acute infections or vaccinations. Only Caucasian adults living in Nashville, Tennessee, USA were represented among the donors. After blood collection by leukapheresis, PBMCs were isolated using Ficoll-Histopaque density gradient centrifugation and then cryopreserved in the vapor phase of liquid nitrogen. Analytical flow cytometry was used to check the purity and quantity of every magnetically sorted T cell population. Genomic DNA was isolated from every sorted fraction and measured by UV absorbance on a Nanodrop 2000c. Details on this clone: No antigen is known for it. There are no base qualities to consult, and no much larger clone falls within one base.

Using the deep immunoSEQ assay, multiplex PCR amplified TCR CDR3 regions from genomic DNA. Extracted genomic DNA from each cell subset was spread evenly across all wells of several immunoSEQ 96-well plates, with each plate serving as a replicate. Each replicate PCR for sorted subsets received around 210 ng genomic DNA, equal to some 32,000 T cell genomes. Purified libraries were quantified with a Qubit 3.0 fluorometer, sized on a Bioanalyzer 2100, and re-quantified with the KAPA Library Quantification kit. Every immunoSEQ 96-well plate was sequenced on a separate single-read 150-cycle Illumina NextSeq 550 flow cell. On the study's bioinformatics: Because only junctional sequences without quality scores were contained in the immunoSEQ output, filtering matching that applied to full-length reads could not be performed. To assign V/J genes and CDR3, sequences were annotated using PyIR, a Python wrapper for IgBLAST v1.9, with IMGT germline references. Reads were filtered out if the reads had weak V/J assignments (E-value above 1e-6), no CDR3, stop codons, out-of-frame junctions, or ambiguous translated residues. A V3J clonotype was defined by an identical inferred V gene, J gene, and CDR3 amino acid sequence. Percentage overlap between repertoires was calculated by dividing the number of shared unique clonotypes by the size of the smaller repertoire. Repertoire richness was assessed with RTK rarefaction, the Chao1 estimator, and Recon v2.1 estimates of unobserved clonotypes. OLGA was used to compute generation probabilities for all TCRbeta clonotypes that the gDNA method yielded from a handful of donors. Imported from immuneACCESS, the table was reduced by TCRdb to in-frame sequences with V and J called. These copies leave out some clones; in studies compared against another copy, an unresolved V gene accounts for under half, and the cause of the remainder is not known. D and trimming come from the DNA, and the V and J calls and clone size come from that table. A total of some 2,000,000 clones appear in this sample, about 94% of them only once. The ten biggest clones cover roughly 1% of the sample.

The sequence was obtained from a man younger than 30 in good health. The sample consisted of naive CD8+ T cells sorted from blood. What the cell subset or site label conveys for this sample: CD45RA+CCR7+. The V and J segments used are TRBV11-2 and TRBJ2-5; the best D guess is TRBD1, with 6 bases matching. The CDR3 region: CASSETTGYETQYF. The DNA sequence follows: TGTGCCAGCAGCGAAACTACAGGGTACGAGACCCAGTACTTC.